This T cell receptor (beta chain) was captured by sequencing in a study of CD8 T cells in Susac syndrome (dated by TCRdb to the late 2010s). At the level of the whole study: Of the Susac syndrome patients who were sequenced, roughly eight were in clinical remission while about six had clinically active disease. The study used repertoire sequencing to test whether antigen drove CD8+ T cell activation and differentiation in Susac syndrome. Susac syndrome patients were therapy-naive, on corticosteroids (some also receiving IVIg), or on IVIg alone at blood withdrawal.

The paper's findings and limits, for the study overall: The number of individuals in the TCR sequencing and HLA analysis was acknowledged as relatively small. The CD4+ T cell repertoire of patients with Susac syndrome showed no detectable clonal expansion.

RNA was extracted using the RNeasy kit, and roughly 0.5 to 1 microgram was reverse transcribed with random hexamers. TCR beta CDR3 regions were amplified with the immunoSEQ multiplex PCR assay covering 54 Vbeta and 13 Jbeta segments. PCR amplification bias was corrected using a synthetic template baseline for primer optimization and computational correction. As for the authors' bioinformatics: Reads were annotated to V, D and J genes per IMGT and analyzed with immunoSEQ Analyzer, keeping only productive sequences. To calculate clonality, Shannon entropy was normalized by log2 of the number of productive unique sequences and then subtracted from one. For each patient and control, public and private clones were evaluated within the 100 most prevalent clones. A clone was defined as Susac-specific if it was absent from the healthy and MS cohorts, from roughly 980 published viral clones and from other ImmuneACCESS disease sequences. The public reads were quality trimmed at Q25 with fastp and then assembled into clones with MiXCR by TCRdb, keeping productive beta chains. Every CDR3 protein is listed once, alongside the most common genes and DNA of its rows. The authors' filters were not applied to this entry. The sample includes 210,000 or so distinct CDR3 sequences, with approximately 94% observed a single time. The ten largest clones add up to around 0.16% of the sample.

Concerning this clonotype itself: Its antigen has not been determined. Per-nucleotide qualities are absent, and no much larger clonotype sits a single base away.

The CDR3 measures 14 amino acids from cysteine to phenylalanine. Only CDR3 DNA is held: 42 bases, read in frame from base 1. V is reduced by 6 bases and J by 4 bases, leaving a spacing of 16 bases between them. From a lookup of the germline V gene, CDR1 and CDR2 are SGHTA and FQGNSA. Peripheral blood CD8+ and CD4+ T cells from healthy donors, Susac syndrome patients and multiple sclerosis patients were profiled by high-throughput TCR beta sequencing. Recently defined diagnostic criteria for definite or probable disease were met by the Susac syndrome patients. Bulk CD8+ and CD4+ T cells were purified by magnetic negative isolation, while CD8+ TEMRA cells were enriched using FACS. Blood was drawn into EDTA tubes, processed within 24 hours, and PBMCs were isolated by density gradient centrifugation. PBMCs intended for TCR sequencing were cryopreserved in liquid nitrogen and thawed later in a water bath at 37 degrees C. A purity of at least 90% was achieved for sorted or isolated CD4+, CD8+ and CD8+ TEMRA cells.

Sequenced material: CD4+ T cells from PBMCs. The V and J segments used are TRBV7-2 and TRBJ2-7; the D gene is perhaps TRBD1, from 6 matching bases. The source is a human donor with Susac syndrome. The bases are TGTGCCAGCAGGACTCCGTCGGGACATTACGAGCAGTACTTC. It codes for CASRTPSGHYEQYF.